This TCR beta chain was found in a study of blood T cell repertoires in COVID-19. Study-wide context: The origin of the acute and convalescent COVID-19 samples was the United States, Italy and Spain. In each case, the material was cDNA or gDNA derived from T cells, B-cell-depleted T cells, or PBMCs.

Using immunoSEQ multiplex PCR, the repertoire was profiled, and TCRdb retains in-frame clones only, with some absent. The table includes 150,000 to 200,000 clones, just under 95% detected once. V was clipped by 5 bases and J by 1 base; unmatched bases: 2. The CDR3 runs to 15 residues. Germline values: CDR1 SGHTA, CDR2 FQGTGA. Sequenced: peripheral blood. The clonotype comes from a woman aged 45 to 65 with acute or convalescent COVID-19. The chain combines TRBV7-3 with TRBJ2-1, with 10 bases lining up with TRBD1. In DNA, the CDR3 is TGTGCCAGCAGCGGGGACAGGGGTTCCTACAATGAGCAGTTCTTC. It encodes CASSGDRGSYNEQFF.